A single sample is the source of the 10 T cell receptor beta chains below, sequenced in a study of shared clonotypes between healthy human individuals. The protocol was immunoSEQ multiplex PCR, while the TCRdb copy is restricted to in-frame clones and leaves out a portion. The sample lists about 510,000 clones, approximately 79% occurring once. Material for sequencing was PBMCs. The receptor source for this set is a woman in her thirties or forties in good health. Some clones in this sample may be carry-over from other donors' samples.

The chain couples TRBV5-5 to TRBJ2-5; D tentatively reads TRBD1 or TRBD2 (5 bases each). The germline V and J ends were trimmed by 4 bases and 2 bases, with 18 bases remaining between them. CDR1 and CDR2 (germline): SGHKS, YYEKEE (reference sequence). The CDR3 is made up of 16 amino acids. CDR3 loop: CASSLQLGWGQETQYF. CDR3 bases: TGTGCCAGCAGCCTCCAACTTGGATGGGGGCAAGAGACCCAGTACTTC.

This chain joins TRBV5-1 and TRBJ1-6; D not resolved. The CDR3 runs to 16 residues. V dropped 0 bases and J dropped 0 bases, with 7 bases sitting between them. The germline V gene encodes CDR1 SGHRS and CDR2 YFSETQ. CDR3 sequence (DNA): TGCGCCAGCAGCTTGGCCGGGCTCTCCTATAATTCACCCCTCCACTTT. It encodes CASSLAGLSYNSPLHF.

The gene calls are TRBV10-3 and TRBJ2-7, with 11 positions matching TRBD2. The CDR3 covers 17 residues. CDR1 and CDR2 (germline): ENHRY, SYGVKD. The J segment lost 3 bases and the V segment lost 3 bases, leaving 10 bases of the junction unmatched. CDR3: CAISDSSGRTPDYEQYF. CDR3 DNA sequence: TGTGCCATCAGTGATTCTAGCGGGAGGACCCCAGACTACGAGCAGTACTTC.

This clone was seen just once. This chain uses TRBV7-6 with TRBJ2-1, with 8 bases lining up with TRBD2. CDR3 length: 14 residues. Trimming cost V 0 bases and J 10 bases; bases outside gene matches: 5. Germline CDR1 SGHVS, CDR2 FNYEAQ. CDR3 DNA: TGTGCCAGCAGCTTAGCTCGGGAGGGCGGGGAGCAGTTCTTC. Protein: CASSLAREGGEQFF. Looking up the rest from reference TRBV7-6 and TRBJ2-1 gives the full variable domain: GAGVSQSPRYKVTKRGQDVALRCDPISGHVSLYWYRQALGQGPEFLTYFNYEAQQDKSGLPNDRFSAERPEGSISTLTIQRTEQRDSAMYRCASSLAREGGEQFFGPGTRLTVL.

The chain has TRBV29-1 and TRBJ1-5, with D possibly matching TRBD1 (6 bases). Germline V gene lookup returns CDR1 SQVTM and CDR2 ANQGSEA. V was cut by 4 bases and J by 3 bases, with 10 bases left in between. This CDR3 has 13 residues. CDR3 amino acids: CSVARGPNQPQHF. The CDR3 DNA follows: TGCAGCGTTGCCAGGGGCCCCAATCAGCCCCAGCATTTT.

The CDR3 region is CASSVGGRGQPQHF. CDR3 nucleotide sequence: TGTGCCAGCAGCGTCGGGGGGCGAGGTCAGCCCCAGCATTTT. This chain connects TRBV9 to TRBJ1-5; D perhaps matches TRBD1 (6 bases). The CDR3 sequence is 14 residues long. Looked up from germline, CDR1 is SGDLS and CDR2 is YYNGEE. V lost 2 bases, J lost 6 bases, and 12 bases lay in between. The full variable domain, with the rest looked up from reference TRBV9 and TRBJ1-5, is DSGVTQTPKHLITATGQRVTLRCSPRSGDLSVYWYQQSLDQGLQFLIQYYNGEERAKGNILERFSAQQFPDLHSELNLSSLELGDSALYFCASSVGGRGQPQHFGDGTRLSIL.

V and J are TRBV25-1 and TRBJ1-5, with D perhaps matching TRBD1 (6 bases). CDR1 and CDR2 from the germline V gene are MGHDK and SYGVNS. The V gene lost 3 bases and the J gene lost 4 bases, with 7 bases spanning the gap. The CDR3 loop spans 13 amino acids. This chain's CDR3 is CASSDQGNQPQHF. The CDR3, as DNA: TGTGCCAGCAGTGACCAGGGGAATCAGCCCCAGCATTTT.

The genes are TRBV7-2 and TRBJ2-7, with 7 bases fitting TRBD2. The CDR3 is made up of 13 amino acids. In germline, CDR1 is SGHTA, CDR2 FQGNSA. V lost 1 base to trimming and J lost 6 bases; unmatched junction nucleotides: 3. As DNA, the CDR3 is TGTGCCAGCAGCTTAGTAGCGGGCCGCGAGCAGTACTTC. Translated, it gives CASSLVAGREQYF.

V usage is TRBV7-9 and J usage is TRBJ2-7; TRBD1 matches 7 bases. The germline V gene has CDR1 SEHNR and CDR2 FQNEAQ (reference sequence). With V trimmed by 4 bases and J by 9 bases, 15 bases remained unmatched. This CDR3 comprises 15 residues. In DNA, the CDR3 is TGTGCCAGCAGCTCGGTCGACAGGGCTAAGGTATTGCAGTACTTC. Encoded protein: CASSSVDRAKVLQYF.

V and J are TRBV15 and TRBJ2-2; 9 bases are shared with TRBD1. The CDR3 consists of 15 residues. Trimming cost V 4 bases and J 7 bases; bases outside gene matches: 7. Germline CDR1 reads LNHNV; CDR2 reads YYDKDF (reference sequence). CDR3 nucleotides: TGTGCCACCAGCACCGGGACAGGGTGGGACGGGGAGCTGTTTTTT. Translated: CATSTGTGWDGELFF.